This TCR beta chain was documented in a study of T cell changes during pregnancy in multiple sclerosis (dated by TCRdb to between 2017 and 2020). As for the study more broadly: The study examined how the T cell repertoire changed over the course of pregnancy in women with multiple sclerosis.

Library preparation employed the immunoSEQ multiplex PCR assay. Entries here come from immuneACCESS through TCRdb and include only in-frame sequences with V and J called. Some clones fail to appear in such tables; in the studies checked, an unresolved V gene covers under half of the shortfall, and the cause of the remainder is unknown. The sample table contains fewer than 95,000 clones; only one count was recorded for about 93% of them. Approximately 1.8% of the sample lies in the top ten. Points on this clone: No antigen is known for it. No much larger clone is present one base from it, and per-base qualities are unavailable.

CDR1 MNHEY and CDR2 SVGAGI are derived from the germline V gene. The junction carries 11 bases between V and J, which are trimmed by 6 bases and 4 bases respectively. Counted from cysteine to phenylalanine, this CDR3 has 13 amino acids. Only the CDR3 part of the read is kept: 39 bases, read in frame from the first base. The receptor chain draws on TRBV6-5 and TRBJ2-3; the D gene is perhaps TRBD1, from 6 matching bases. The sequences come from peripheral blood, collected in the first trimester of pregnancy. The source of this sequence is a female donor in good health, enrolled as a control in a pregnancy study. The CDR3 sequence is CASSTGWADTQYF. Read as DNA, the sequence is TGTGCCAGCAGCACAGGGTGGGCAGATACGCAGTATTTT.